A selection of T cell receptor beta chains follows, all from one sample in a study of cytomegalovirus exposure and HLA in healthy donors. Generated by immunoSEQ multiplex PCR, the TCRdb table keeps only in-frame clones and is missing some. The table shows under 250,000 clones, with approximately 83% occurring only once. Specimen: PBMCs. These receptors were collected from a woman aged 45 to 65 in good health and CMV-seropositive. Each CDR3 is given with its conserved first and last residue. A D gene is named only where the DNA matches it firmly. Clone size appears in some rows only: once, few, many, or a class for an expanded clone.

CASSRGNSGANVLTF,TGTGCCAGTAGCAGGGGAAACTCTGGGGCCAACGTCCTGACTTTC,once,15,NA,TRBJ2-6,TRBV19
CASTLRDRGRAFF,TGTGCCAGTACTCTCCGGGACAGGGGGCGCGCTTTCTTT,NA,13,TRBD1,TRBJ1-1,TRBV19
CASSLDRAAYEQYF,TGTGCCAGTAGCCTGGACAGGGCGGCGTACGAGCAGTACTTC,NA,14,TRBD1,TRBJ2-7,TRBV19
CASSLVRTTGELFF,TGTGCCAGCAGTTTAGTACGGACTACCGGGGAGCTGTTTTTT,NA,14,NA,TRBJ2-2,TRBV28
CASISKAHYGYTF,TGTGCCAGCATATCCAAAGCCCACTATGGCTACACCTTC,NA,13,NA,TRBJ1-2,TRBV25-1
CASSLKGTSGRSSYEQYF,TGTGCCAGCAGTTTAAAAGGGACTAGCGGGCGAAGCTCCTACGAGCAGTACTTC,NA,18,TRBD2,TRBJ2-7,TRBV27
CASSQGLYNSPLHF,TGTGCCAGCAGCCAGGGTCTCTATAATTCACCCCTCCACTTT,NA,14,NA,TRBJ1-6,TRBV5-4
CAALPRNTIYF,TGTGCCGCCCTACCTCGAAACACCATATATTTT,few,11,NA,TRBJ1-3,TRBV5-4
CAWSVGGRHGYTF,TGTGCCTGGAGTGTAGGCGGGAGGCATGGCTACACCTTC,NA,13,NA,TRBJ1-2,TRBV30
CASSLQGGAAPLHF,TGTGCCAGCAGTCTCCAAGGGGGGGCAGCGCCCCTCCACTTT,NA,14,NA,TRBJ1-6,TRBV28
CAISRDRGVADTEAFF,TGTGCCATCAGCCGGGACAGGGGAGTGGCAGACACTGAAGCTTTCTTT,NA,16,TRBD1,TRBJ1-1,TRBV10-3
CASSSTAGAGYTF,TGTGCCAGCAGCTCGACGGCGGGGGCAGGCTACACCTTC,NA,13,NA,TRBJ1-2,TRBV7-3
CASSATGRGTGELFF,TGTGCCAGTAGTGCCACAGGGCGTGGAACCGGGGAGCTGTTTTTT,few,15,NA,TRBJ2-2,TRBV19
CASSPTGAGELFF,TGTGCTAGCAGTCCGACTGGGGCGGGGGAGCTGTTTTTT,NA,13,NA,TRBJ2-2,TRBV7-3
CASSARGSGANVLTF,TGTGCCAGTAGTGCCCGGGGCTCTGGGGCCAACGTCCTGACTTTC,NA,15,NA,TRBJ2-6,TRBV19
CASRPTENTGELFF,TGTGCCAGCAGGCCGACAGAGAACACCGGGGAGCTGTTTTTT,NA,14,NA,TRBJ2-2,TRBV7-9
CASSSRRGAKSYNSPLHF,TGTGCCAGCAGCTCCCGACGGGGGGCGAAGAGTTATAATTCACCCCTCCACTTT,NA,18,NA,TRBJ1-6,TRBV7-9
CASSEAGGIPLDGYTF,TGTGCCAGCAGTGAGGCCGGGGGAATTCCTCTAGATGGCTACACCTTC,NA,16,NA,TRBJ1-2,TRBV2
CASSQLTGFYEQYF,TGTGCCAGCAGCCAGCTGACAGGGTTTTACGAGCAGTACTTC,NA,14,TRBD1,TRBJ2-7,TRBV14
CASSQGYNQPQHF,TGTGCCAGCAGTCAGGGCTACAATCAGCCCCAGCATTTT,NA,13,NA,TRBJ1-5,TRBV6-1
CASSYSMGQPNYGYTF,TGTGCCAGCAGTTACTCGATGGGACAGCCTAACTATGGCTACACCTTC,few,16,TRBD1,TRBJ1-2,TRBV6-5
CASSEGQRRGYTF,TGTGCCAGCAGCGAGGGACAGCGTCGCGGCTACACCTTC,NA,13,TRBD1,TRBJ1-2,TRBV9
CASSWGGLTYEQYF,TGTGCCAGCAGCTGGGGGGGACTCACCTACGAGCAGTACTTC,NA,14,TRBD2,TRBJ2-7,TRBV5-6
CASSLGRGLNEQYF,TGTGCCAGCAGCTTGGGCAGGGGGCTGAACGAGCAGTACTTC,NA,14,TRBD1,TRBJ2-7,TRBV5-6
CASTYGQGNTEAFF,TGTGCCAGCACCTATGGGCAGGGGAACACTGAAGCTTTCTTT,NA,14,NA,TRBJ1-1,TRBV5-5
CASSLGRGQGTEAFF,TGTGCCAGCAGCTTAGGCAGGGGGCAGGGGACTGAAGCTTTCTTT,NA,15,TRBD1,TRBJ1-1,TRBV11-2
CASSTGGSTDTQYF,TGCGCCAGCAGCACAGGGGGTAGCACAGATACGCAGTATTTT,NA,14,TRBD1,TRBJ2-3,TRBV5-1
CASSVDVGTPTDTQYF,TGTGCCAGCAGTGTAGATGTTGGGACACCCACAGATACGCAGTATTTT,NA,16,NA,TRBJ2-3,TRBV6-1
CASSIGGGRETQYF,TGTGCCAGTAGTATAGGGGGAGGGCGAGAGACCCAGTACTTC,NA,14,TRBD2,TRBJ2-5,TRBV19
CASSLASGGPDTQYF,TGCGCCAGCAGCTTGGCTAGCGGGGGCCCAGATACGCAGTATTTT,NA,15,TRBD2,TRBJ2-3,TRBV5-1
CATQSDVEQGEKLFF,TGTGCCACCCAGAGCGATGTCGAACAGGGAGAAAAACTGTTTTTT,NA,15,NA,TRBJ1-4,TRBV6-1
CASSYNSRTDTQYF,TGTGCCAGCAGTTATAATTCCCGCACAGATACGCAGTATTTT,NA,14,NA,TRBJ2-3,TRBV6-5
CASGTSGGARDTQYF,TGTGCCAGCGGGACTAGCGGGGGGGCAAGGGATACGCAGTATTTT,NA,15,TRBD2,TRBJ2-3,TRBV10-3
CASSVVGGYTDTQYF,TGTGCCAGCAGCGTAGTGGGAGGGTACACAGATACGCAGTATTTT,NA,15,TRBD2,TRBJ2-3,TRBV9
CASSPPGGGLGYTF,TGTGCCAGCAGCCCCCCGGGAGGGGGCCTAGGCTACACCTTC,few,14,TRBD1,TRBJ1-2,TRBV13
CASSYSWTSRKPEAFF,TGTGCCAGCAGTTACTCGTGGACATCAAGGAAACCTGAAGCTTTCTTT,NA,16,NA,TRBJ1-1,TRBV6-5
CAWRSGQGAGEQYF,TGTGCCTGGAGAAGCGGACAGGGGGCGGGCGAGCAGTACTTC,NA,14,TRBD1,TRBJ2-7,TRBV30
CSVVRGEQFF,TGCAGCGTTGTTCGGGGTGAGCAGTTCTTC,NA,10,NA,TRBJ2-1,TRBV29-1
CASSVDPSGKLYEQYF,TGTGCCAGCAGCGTAGACCCTAGCGGGAAACTCTACGAGCAGTACTTC,NA,16,TRBD2,TRBJ2-7,TRBV9
CASSKTRSTDTQYF,TGTGCCAGCAGTAAGACTAGAAGCACAGATACGCAGTATTTT,NA,14,NA,TRBJ2-3,TRBV27
CASSEARAGGSEQYF,TGTGCCAGCAGTGAAGCGAGGGCGGGGGGAAGCGAGCAGTACTTC,NA,15,TRBD2,TRBJ2-7,TRBV2
CASSSPRDRALGNGYTF,TGTGCCAGCAGCTCGCCCCGGGACAGGGCCCTTGGGAACGGCTACACCTTC,once,17,TRBD1,TRBJ1-2,TRBV7-9
CASSSPGTGGNEQFF,TGTGCCAGCAGCTCGCCCGGGACAGGGGGCAATGAGCAGTTCTTC,once,15,TRBD1,TRBJ2-1,TRBV7-2
CASSQPRDDEKLFF,TGTGCCAGCAGCCAACCCAGGGATGATGAAAAACTGTTTTTT,NA,14,NA,TRBJ1-4,TRBV14
CASSHKYLNYGYTF,TGTGCCAGCAGTCACAAATACCTTAACTATGGCTACACCTTC,NA,14,NA,TRBJ1-2,TRBV21-1
CASSAPGTDYGYTF,TGTGCCAGCAGTGCCCCCGGGACAGATTATGGCTACACCTTC,NA,14,TRBD1,TRBJ1-2,TRBV7-2
CASSYGTGTSRGYTF,TGTGCCAGCAGTTACGGCACCGGGACATCTCGTGGCTACACCTTC,NA,15,NA,TRBJ1-2,TRBV6-5
CASSVNRGILGTNEKLFF,TGTGCCAGCAGTGTAAACAGGGGTATTCTAGGAACTAATGAAAAACTGTTTTTT,NA,18,TRBD1,TRBJ1-4,TRBV6-1
CASSTGTGGKAFF,TGTGCCAGTAGTACGGGGACAGGGGGCAAAGCTTTCTTT,NA,13,TRBD1,TRBJ1-1,TRBV19
CAWSPQGNEQYF,TGTGCCTGGAGTCCACAGGGAAACGAGCAGTACTTC,NA,12,NA,TRBJ2-7,TRBV30
CASSLPGVNTGELFF,TGTGCCAGCAGCTTACCGGGGGTTAACACCGGGGAGCTGTTTTTT,NA,15,NA,TRBJ2-2,TRBV11-2
CASSYSRGPSYEQYF,TGTGCCAGCAGTTACTCGAGGGGGCCGAGCTACGAGCAGTACTTC,once,15,TRBD1,TRBJ2-7,TRBV6-5
CASSWPGQANGYTF,TGTGCCAGCAGCTGGCCGGGACAGGCCAATGGCTACACCTTC,NA,14,TRBD1,TRBJ1-2,TRBV5-4